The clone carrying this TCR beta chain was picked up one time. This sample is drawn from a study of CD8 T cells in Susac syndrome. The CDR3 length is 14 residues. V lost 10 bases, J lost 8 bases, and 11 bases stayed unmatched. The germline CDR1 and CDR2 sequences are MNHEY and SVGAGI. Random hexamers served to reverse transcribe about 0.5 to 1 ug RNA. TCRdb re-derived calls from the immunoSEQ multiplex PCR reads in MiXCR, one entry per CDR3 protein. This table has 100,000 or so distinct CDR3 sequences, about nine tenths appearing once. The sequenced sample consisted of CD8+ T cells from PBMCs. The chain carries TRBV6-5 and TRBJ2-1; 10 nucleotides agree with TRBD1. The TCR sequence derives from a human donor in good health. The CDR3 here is CATTPGTGAYEQFF. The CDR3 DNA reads TGTGCCACAACACCGGGGACAGGGGCCTATGAGCAGTTCTTC.